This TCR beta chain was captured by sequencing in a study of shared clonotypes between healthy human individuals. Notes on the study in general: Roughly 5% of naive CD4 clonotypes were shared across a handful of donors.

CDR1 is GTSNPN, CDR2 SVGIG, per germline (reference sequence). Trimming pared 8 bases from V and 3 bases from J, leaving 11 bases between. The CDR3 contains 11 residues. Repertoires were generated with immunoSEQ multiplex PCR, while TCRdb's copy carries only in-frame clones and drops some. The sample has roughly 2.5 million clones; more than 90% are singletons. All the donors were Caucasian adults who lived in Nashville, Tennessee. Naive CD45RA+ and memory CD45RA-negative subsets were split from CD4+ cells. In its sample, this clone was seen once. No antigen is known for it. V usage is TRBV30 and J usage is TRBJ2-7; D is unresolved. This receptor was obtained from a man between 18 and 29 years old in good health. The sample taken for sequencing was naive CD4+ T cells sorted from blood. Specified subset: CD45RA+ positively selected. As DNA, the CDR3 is TGTGCCCAGTCAACCAGCTACGAGCAGTACTTC. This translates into CAQSTSYEQYF.